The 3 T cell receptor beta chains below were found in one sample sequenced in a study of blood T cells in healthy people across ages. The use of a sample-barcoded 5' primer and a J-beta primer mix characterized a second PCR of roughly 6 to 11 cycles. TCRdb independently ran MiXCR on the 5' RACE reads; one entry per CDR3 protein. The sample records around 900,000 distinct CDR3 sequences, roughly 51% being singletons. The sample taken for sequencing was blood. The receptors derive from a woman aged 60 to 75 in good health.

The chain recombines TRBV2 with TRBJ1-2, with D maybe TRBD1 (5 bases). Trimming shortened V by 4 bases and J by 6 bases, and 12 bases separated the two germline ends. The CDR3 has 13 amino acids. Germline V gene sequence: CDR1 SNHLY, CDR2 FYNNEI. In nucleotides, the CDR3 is TGTGCCAGCAGTGTGGGGCCCGGCGATGGCTACACCTTC. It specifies CASSVGPGDGYTF.

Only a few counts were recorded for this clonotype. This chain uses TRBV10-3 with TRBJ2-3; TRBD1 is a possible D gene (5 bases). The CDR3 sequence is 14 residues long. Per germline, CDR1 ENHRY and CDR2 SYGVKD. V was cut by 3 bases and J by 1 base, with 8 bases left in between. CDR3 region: CAISDRVGTDTQYF. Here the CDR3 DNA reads TGTGCCATCAGTGACAGGGTAGGCACAGATACGCAGTATTTT.

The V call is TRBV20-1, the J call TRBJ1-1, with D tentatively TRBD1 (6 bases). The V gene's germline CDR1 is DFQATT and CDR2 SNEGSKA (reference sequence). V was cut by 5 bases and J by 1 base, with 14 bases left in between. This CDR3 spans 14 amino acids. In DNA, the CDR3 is TGCAGTGCTCCCGAGGGGGTCGGGAACACTGAAGCTTTCTTT. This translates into CSAPEGVGNTEAFF.